One sample yielded the 21 T cell receptor beta chains listed below, sequenced in a study of blood T cell repertoires in COVID-19. Sequenced by immunoSEQ multiplex PCR; TCRdb stores in-frame clones only, minus some. Of 150,000 or so clones listed, roughly 73% are singletons. The source material was peripheral blood. The source of these receptors is a woman aged 45-65 years with active or convalescent COVID-19.

This clone was counted once. This sequence joins TRBV6-5 and TRBJ2-1, with 12 bases lining up with TRBD1. The V gene's germline CDR1 is MNHEY and CDR2 SVGAGI. This CDR3 has 14 residues. V trimming: 10 bases; J trimming: 10 bases; junction bases outside the gene matches: 11. Written as DNA, the CDR3 is TGTGCCACTCAAGGGGACAGGGGGCGCGGGGAGCAGTTCTTC. Translated, it gives CATQGDRGRGEQFF.

This clone came up a few times. The chain has TRBV5-1 and TRBJ2-1, with 8 bases lining up with TRBD2. V was pared by 4 bases and J by 4 bases, with 7 bases of the junction left unmatched. This CDR3 contains 15 residues. Germline CDR1 and CDR2: SGHRS and YFSETQ. The CDR3 DNA reads as TGCGCCAGCAGCAGGCCGGGACTAGTATACAATGAGCAGTTCTTC. Amino acid sequence: CASSRPGLVYNEQFF.

This chain connects TRBV14 to TRBJ1-2, with D possibly being TRBD1 (6 bases). V was pared by 2 bases and J by 2 bases, with 18 bases between. Germline V gene data show CDR1 as SGHDN and CDR2 as FVKESK. The CDR3 is made up of 17 amino acids. CDR3 sequence reads: CASSQQSDGTSNYGYTF. CDR3 sequence (DNA): TGTGCCAGCAGCCAACAAAGCGATGGGACATCCAACTATGGCTACACCTTC.

The chain links TRBV18 to TRBJ1-2; a possible D gene is TRBD1 (6 bases). This CDR3 spans 17 amino acids. The germline CDR1 and CDR2 sequences are KGHSH and LQKENI. V lost 4 bases and J 2 bases, leaving 20 bases between the germline ends. DNA of the CDR3: TGTGCCAGCTCACGCACCGACGGACAGAATCTAAACTATGGCTACACCTTC. Its translation is CASSRTDGQNLNYGYTF.

The chain couples TRBV5-1 to TRBJ2-3; 9 bases match TRBD2. V shed 0 bases, J shed 2 bases, and the junction held 7 bases outside the gene matches. CDR3 length: 17 residues. Per germline, CDR1 SGHRS and CDR2 YFSETQ. CDR3 coding DNA: TGCGCCAGCAGCTTGGAAGGGGCGGGAGGGGTCACAGATACGCAGTATTTT. It encodes CASSLEGAGGVTDTQYF.

This clone was seen ten or more times. V gene TRBV25-1 combines with J gene TRBJ1-2, with D tentatively TRBD1 (6 bases). Germline V gene data show CDR1 as MGHDK and CDR2 as SYGVNS. This CDR3 spans 13 amino acids. Trimming left V 8 bases short and J 3 bases short, with 13 bases between. CDR3 loop: CASRQTGDYGYTF. CDR3 coding DNA: TGTGCCAGCCGTCAGACAGGTGACTATGGCTACACCTTC.

The chain joins TRBV19 to TRBJ2-1; 10 positions match TRBD2. The CDR3 consists of 14 residues. V lost 2 bases to trimming and J lost 8 bases; unmatched junction nucleotides: 3. From germline, CDR1 is LNHDA and CDR2 SQIVND (reference sequence). CDR3 sequence reads: CASSITSGMDEQFF. CDR3 nucleotide sequence: TGTGCCAGTAGTATAACTAGCGGGATGGATGAGCAGTTCTTC.

The chain links TRBV18 to TRBJ2-4, with D possibly being TRBD1 (6 bases). V was cut by 6 bases and J by 0 bases, with 15 bases left in between. The germline V gene has CDR1 KGHSH and CDR2 LQKENI. The CDR3 totals 16 residues. The CDR3 loop is CASSQTGSLAKNIQYF. CDR3 nucleotide sequence: TGTGCCAGCTCGCAAACAGGGAGCCTAGCCAAAAACATTCAGTACTTC.

The genes are TRBV9 and TRBJ1-4; a possible D gene is TRBD1 (6 bases). Trimming removed 3 bases from V and 3 bases from J, with 6 bases in between. The germline V gene encodes CDR1 SGDLS and CDR2 YYNGEE. The CDR3 is 13 amino acids. CDR3 in DNA: TGTGCCAGCAGCGGACAGGCTAATGAAAAACTGTTTTTT. Amino acids: CASSGQANEKLFF. Filled out from reference TRBV9 and TRBJ1-4, the complete variable domain reads DSGVTQTPKHLITATGQRVTLRCSPRSGDLSVYWYQQSLDQGLQFLIQYYNGEERAKGNILERFSAQQFPDLHSELNLSSLELGDSALYFCASSGQANEKLFFGSGTQLSVL.

The V gene is TRBV19, the J gene TRBJ1-1, with 8 bases lining up with TRBD1. Germline CDR1 LNHDA, CDR2 SQIVND (reference sequence). V shed 9 bases and J 2 bases; nucleotides not matched to a gene: 5. The CDR3 runs 13 residues. The CDR3 DNA follows: TGTGCCAGCCAGACAGGGGTTAACACTGAAGCTTTCTTT. Translation: CASQTGVNTEAFF. Full variable domain (rest looked up from reference TRBV19 and TRBJ1-1): DGGITQSPKYLFRKEGQNVTLSCEQNLNHDAMYWYRQDPGQGLRLIYYSQIVNDFQKGDIAEGYSVSREKKESFPLTVTSAQKNPTAFYLCASQTGVNTEAFFGQGTRLTVV.

The chain is built from TRBV25-1 and TRBJ1-6; 8 bases fit TRBD1. CDR1 MGHDK and CDR2 SYGVNS come from the germline V gene. The J segment lost 8 bases and the V segment lost 5 bases, leaving 8 bases of the junction unmatched. There are 15 residues in the CDR3. The CDR3 loop is CASSKTGVLDSPLHF. For the CDR3, the DNA is TGTGCCAGCAGTAAGACAGGGGTGTTGGATTCACCCCTCCACTTT.

V gene TRBV19 combines with J gene TRBJ1-2, with TRBD1 matching over 8 bases. V lost 5 bases and J lost 4; bases outside the gene matches: 6. Germline values: CDR1 LNHDA, CDR2 SQIVND (reference sequence). This CDR3 comprises 14 residues. This CDR3 is CASSLRQGSYGYTF. The CDR3 nucleotides read TGTGCCAGTAGTCTCCGACAGGGGAGCTATGGCTACACCTTC.

The V and J genes are TRBV11-3 and TRBJ2-3; D gene ambiguous. V was cut by 5 bases and J by 0 bases, with 3 bases left in between. Germline values: CDR1 SGHNT, CDR2 YENEEA. This CDR3 is 12 amino acids long. This chain's CDR3 is CASSTSTDTQYF. The CDR3 DNA follows: TGTGCCAGCAGCACTAGCACAGATACGCAGTATTTT.

V and J are TRBV24-1 and TRBJ2-1; 7 bases align to TRBD2. J gave up 4 bases and V 6 bases, and 8 bases lay outside the gene matches. CDR3 length: 15 residues. Germline CDR1 is KGHDR and CDR2 is SFDVKD. CDR3 sequence reads: CATSRSRAGYNEQFF. In DNA form, the CDR3 reads TGTGCCACCAGTCGCTCACGAGCGGGGTACAATGAGCAGTTCTTC.

This chain uses TRBV9 with TRBJ2-1; weak D call: TRBD2 (7 bases). The CDR3 loop spans 15 amino acids. The germline V and J ends were trimmed by 4 bases and 4 bases, with 15 bases remaining between them. Germline CDR1 SGDLS, CDR2 YYNGEE. In DNA form, the CDR3 reads TGTGCCAGCAGCTCCGCGGGGGCGATTTACAATGAGCAGTTCTTC. Amino acid sequence: CASSSAGAIYNEQFF.

The V and J genes are TRBV5-1 and TRBJ1-4; no clear D. Trimming pared 0 bases from V and 3 bases from J, leaving 9 bases between. The CDR3 covers 15 residues. Germline lookup yields CDR1 SGHRS and CDR2 YFSETQ. This CDR3 is CASSLGRPANEKLFF. The CDR3 nucleotides are TGCGCCAGCAGCTTGGGGAGGCCAGCTAATGAAAAACTGTTTTTT.

This chain uses TRBV19 with TRBJ2-2; 9 nucleotides match TRBD1. This CDR3 spans 14 amino acids. The trim removed 5 bases at V and 5 bases at J, leaving 3 bases unmatched. CDR1 is LNHDA and CDR2 is SQIVND in the germline V gene (reference sequence). CDR3 nucleotides: TGTGCCAGTAGTCAGACAGGGGGGACCGGGGAGCTGTTTTTT. Amino acids: CASSQTGGTGELFF.

The CDR3 sequence: CASSLRGANYGYTF. The CDR3 DNA reads TGTGCCAGCAGTCTCAGGGGGGCTAACTATGGCTACACCTTC. The chain links TRBV6-2 or TRBV6-3 to TRBJ1-2, with 7 bases fitting TRBD1. Germline V gene sequence: CDR1 MNHEY, CDR2 SVGEGT. V lost 5 bases, J lost 0 bases, and 3 bases stayed unmatched. CDR3 length: 14 residues.

This clone was seen only a few times. The chain recombines TRBV6-2 or TRBV6-3 with TRBJ1-5; 8 bases fit TRBD1. V lost 6 bases to trimming and J lost 1 base; unmatched junction nucleotides: 17. The CDR3 is 19 amino acids. CDR1 is MNHEY and CDR2 is SVGEGT in the germline V gene. This CDR3 reads CASSRLVGRGRGSNQPQHF. CDR3 DNA sequence: TGTGCCAGCAGCCGCCTTGTTGGCAGGGGGCGCGGAAGCAATCAGCCCCAGCATTTT.

The gene calls are TRBV7-6 and TRBJ2-7, with 7 bases identical to TRBD1. CDR3 length equals 15 residues. The germline V gene has CDR1 SGHVS and CDR2 FNYEAQ. V gave up 1 base and J gave up 3 bases; unmatched junction bases: 6. The CDR3, as DNA: TGTGCCAGCAGCTTAGAACCGGGACAGCTCTACGAGCAGTACTTC. Translation gives CASSLEPGQLYEQYF.

This chain joins TRBV5-1 and TRBJ2-5, with TRBD2 matching over 11 bases. CDR1 SGHRS and CDR2 YFSETQ come from the germline V gene. The J segment lost 4 bases and the V segment lost 4 bases, leaving 3 bases of the junction unmatched. This CDR3 has 14 amino acids. The CDR3: CASSHTSGGETQYF. The CDR3 nucleotides are TGCGCCAGCAGCCACACTAGCGGGGGAGAGACCCAGTACTTC.